The 16 T cell receptor beta chains below come from one sample, sequenced in a study of shared clonotypes between healthy human individuals. Only in-frame clones appear in the TCRdb table, and some are missing; sequencing was by immunoSEQ multiplex PCR. The sample gives fewer than 3 million clones, about 90% of which show up once; around 0.35% is in the top ten. Input material: naive CD4+ T cells from PBMCs. Described subset: CD45RA+ positively selected. The receptors were sampled from a man aged 18 to 30 in good health. Some clones in this sample may be carry-over from other donors' samples.

To note about this clone: This CDR3 is also generated by other DNA sequences in the sample. The chain couples TRBV29-1 to TRBJ1-4; 7 bases match TRBD1. The CDR3 is 12 residues long. V lost 7 bases to trimming and J lost 5 bases; unmatched junction nucleotides: 4. Germline V lookup: CDR1 SQVTM, CDR2 ANQGSEA. CDR3 nucleotide sequence: TGCAGCGGATGGACAGGAAATGAAAAACTGTTTTTT. Protein product: CSGWTGNEKLFF.

This chain joins TRBV25-1 and TRBJ1-3, with a weak D call TRBD1 (6 bases). This CDR3 spans 15 amino acids. Germline CDR1 reads MGHDK; CDR2 reads SYGVNS. V was cut by 11 bases and J by 1 base, with 18 bases left in between. The CDR3 reads CAHKFRGPSGNTIYF. In DNA, the CDR3 is TGTGCCCATAAGTTCAGGGGCCCTTCTGGAAACACCATATATTTT.

The CDR3 sequence: CASSYWGGSSYNEQFF. The CDR3 DNA sequence: TGTGCCAGCAGTTACTGGGGCGGGAGCTCCTACAATGAGCAGTTCTTC. The J gene is TRBJ2-1, the V gene TRBV6-5; TRBD2 aligns across 7 bases. With 1 base clipped from V and 0 bases from J, the junction kept 3 bases outside the gene matches. This CDR3 contains 16 residues. Germline V gives CDR1 MNHEY, CDR2 SVGAGI.

V usage is TRBV19 and J usage is TRBJ2-3; D is unclear. Trimming took off 5 bases at V and 4 bases at J, with 19 bases between the two ends. CDR1 LNHDA and CDR2 SQIVND come from the germline V gene (reference sequence). This CDR3 has 16 amino acids. Here the CDR3 DNA reads TGTGCCAGTAGTTCGCAGCCAAGAAGGGCCGCAGATACGCAGTATTTT. Its translation is CASSSQPRRAADTQYF. Variable domain in full (rest from reference TRBV19 and TRBJ2-3): DGGITQSPKYLFRKEGQNVTLSCEQNLNHDAMYWYRQDPGQGLRLIYYSQIVNDFQKGDIAEGYSVSREKKESFPLTVTSAQKNPTAFYLCASSSQPRRAADTQYFGPGTRLTVL.

V and J are TRBV25-1 and TRBJ2-3, with 11 bases that match TRBD1. The V gene's germline CDR1 is MGHDK and CDR2 SYGVNS. After removal of 7 bases from V and 6 bases from J, the junction contained 9 bases not matched to a gene. This CDR3 is built from 15 residues. CDR3 amino acids: CASTGTGGPGDTQYF. CDR3 bases: TGTGCCAGCACCGGGACAGGGGGACCTGGCGATACGCAGTATTTT.

The chain employs TRBV4-3 and TRBJ2-3; TRBD2 matches at 7 bases. This CDR3 has 16 residues. In germline, CDR1 is LGHNA, CDR2 YSLEER. Trimming removed 1 base from V and 3 bases from J; junction bases left unmatched: 7. CDR3 coding DNA: TGCGCCAGCAGCCAAGGGGGAGGGCAGGGAACAGATACGCAGTATTTT. This sequence encodes CASSQGGGQGTDTQYF.

The chain has TRBV29-1 and TRBJ2-2; tentatively, D is TRBD1 (5 bases). CDR1 is SQVTM, CDR2 ANQGSEA, per germline. V was pared by 2 bases and J by 4 bases, with 8 bases between. This CDR3 comprises 13 residues. The chain's CDR3 is CSVEQGGTGELFF. The CDR3 DNA follows: TGCAGCGTTGAACAGGGCGGCACCGGGGAGCTGTTTTTT.

This chain links TRBV30 with TRBJ1-2, with unresolved D. Trimming cost V 0 bases and J 7 bases, with 9 bases left between them. Germline loops: CDR1 GTSNPN, CDR2 SVGIG (reference sequence). CDR3 length: 12 residues. The CDR3 loop reads CAWSVGPGGYTF. CDR3 DNA: TGTGCCTGGAGTGTTGGGCCGGGTGGCTACACCTTC.

This clone was seen a handful of times. Distinct nucleotide sequences in the sample also encode this CDR3. The chain carries TRBV28 and TRBJ2-1; D remains unclear. Germline CDR1 and CDR2: MDHEN and SYDVKM. This CDR3 contains 11 residues. V gave up 6 bases and J gave up 1 base, with 1 base separating them. CDR3 coding DNA: TGTGCCAGCAGGTCCTACAATGAGCAGTTCTTC. Its translation: CASRSYNEQFF.

The chain recombines TRBV9 with TRBJ2-7, with D perhaps TRBD1 (8 bases). This CDR3 has 14 residues. The germline V gene has CDR1 SGDLS and CDR2 YYNGEE. With 4 bases removed from V and 5 bases from J, the gap between germline ends came to 16 bases. The DNA of the CDR3 is TGTGCCAGCAGCCCACAGGGGGGGTACGACGAGCAGTACTTC. Amino acid sequence: CASSPQGGYDEQYF.

The genes are TRBV7-9 and TRBJ1-1; D is unclear. This CDR3 region has 11 residues. Trimming shortened V by 5 bases and J by 3 bases, and 4 bases separated the two germline ends. The germline gives CDR1 SEHNR, CDR2 FQNEAQ (reference sequence). This CDR3 reads CASSRDTEAFF. DNA for the CDR3: TGTGCCAGCAGCAGGGACACTGAAGCTTTCTTT.

V is TRBV14 and J is TRBJ2-6, with no clear D. This CDR3 has 18 amino acids. Germline CDR1 and CDR2: SGHDN and FVKESK. Trimming took 2 bases from V and 2 from J, leaving 16 bases between them. In DNA form, the CDR3 reads TGTGCCAGCAGCCAATCCGAGATTCCTAGGCCTGGGGCCAACGTCCTGACTTTC. Residues: CASSQSEIPRPGANVLTF. Supplemented by reference TRBV14 and TRBJ2-6, the full variable domain reads EAGVTQFPSHSVIEKGQTVTLRCDPISGHDNLYWYRRVMGKEIKFLLHFVKESKQDESGMPNNRFLAERTGGTYSTLKVQPAELEDSGVYFCASSQSEIPRPGANVLTFGAGSRLTVL.

A note on this clone: The same CDR3 is also encoded by other DNA sequences in this sample. The J gene is TRBJ2-2, the V gene TRBV29-1; TRBD1 is a possible D gene (5 bases). The germline V gene has CDR1 SQVTM and CDR2 ANQGSEA. This CDR3 is 14 amino acids long. Trimming stripped 2 bases from V and 0 bases from J, with 7 bases between. The CDR3 here is CSVERQPNTGELFF. CDR3 bases: TGCAGCGTTGAAAGACAGCCGAACACCGGGGAGCTGTTTTTT.

The rearrangement joins TRBV28 to TRBJ2-3; 7 positions agree with TRBD2. V lost 2 bases, J lost 3 bases, and 5 bases stayed unmatched. The germline CDR1 and CDR2 sequences are MDHEN and SYDVKM. The CDR3 is 15 residues long. The chain's CDR3 is CASSLGGGVTDTQYF. CDR3 DNA: TGTGCCAGCAGTTTAGGGGGGGGAGTAACAGATACGCAGTATTTT.

The V gene is TRBV6-6, the J gene TRBJ1-4; TRBD1 might be the D (5 bases). The germline V gene has CDR1 MNHNY and CDR2 SVGAGI (reference sequence). CDR3 length: 14 residues. The V end lost 2 bases, the J end lost 6 bases, and 10 bases lay between the germline ends. The CDR3 nucleotides are TGTGCCAGCAGTTACAGGGACTCCTATGAAAAACTGTTTTTT. It encodes CASSYRDSYEKLFF.

The chain carries TRBV7-2 and TRBJ2-3; 9 bases map to TRBD2. J gave up 5 bases and V 5 bases, and 11 bases lay outside the gene matches. CDR1 SGHTA and CDR2 FQGNSA come from the germline V gene. The CDR3 is 16 residues long. The CDR3 spells CASSPQVGLARDTQYF. CDR3 DNA: TGTGCCAGCAGCCCCCAAGTTGGACTAGCGAGAGATACGCAGTATTTT. The full variable domain, completed using reference TRBV7-2 and TRBJ2-3, is GAGVSQSPSNKVTEKGKDVELRCDPISGHTALYWYRQSLGQGLEFLIYFQGNSAPDKSGLPSDRFSAERTGGSVSTLTIQRTQQEDSAVYLCASSPQVGLARDTQYFGPGTRLTVL.